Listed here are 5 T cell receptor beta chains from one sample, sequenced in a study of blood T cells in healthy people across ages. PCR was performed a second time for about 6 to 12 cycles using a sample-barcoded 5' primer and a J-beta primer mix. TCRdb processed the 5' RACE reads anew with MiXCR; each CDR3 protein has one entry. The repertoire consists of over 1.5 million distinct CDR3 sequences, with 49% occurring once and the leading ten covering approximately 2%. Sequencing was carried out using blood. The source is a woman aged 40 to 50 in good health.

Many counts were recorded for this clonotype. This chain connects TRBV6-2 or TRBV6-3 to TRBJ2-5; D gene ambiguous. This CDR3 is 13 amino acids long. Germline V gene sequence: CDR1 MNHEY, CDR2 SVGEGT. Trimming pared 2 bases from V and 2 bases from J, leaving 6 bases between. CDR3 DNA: TGTGCCAGCAGTTACGAGGAACAAGAGACCCAGTACTTC. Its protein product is CASSYEEQETQYF.

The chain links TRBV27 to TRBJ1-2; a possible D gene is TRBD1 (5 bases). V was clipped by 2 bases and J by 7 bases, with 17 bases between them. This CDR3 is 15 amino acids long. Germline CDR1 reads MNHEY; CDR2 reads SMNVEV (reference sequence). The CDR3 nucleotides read TGTGCCAGCAGTTTAGGGTATCGGGGGAAGGCTGGCTACACCTTC. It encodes CASSLGYRGKAGYTF.

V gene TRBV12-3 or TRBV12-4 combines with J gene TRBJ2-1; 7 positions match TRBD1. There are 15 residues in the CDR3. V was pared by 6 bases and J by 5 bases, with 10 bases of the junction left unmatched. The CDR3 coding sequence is TGTGCCAGCAGACGCCAGGGGGTCTCGGACAATGAGCAGTTCTTC. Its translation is CASRRQGVSDNEQFF.

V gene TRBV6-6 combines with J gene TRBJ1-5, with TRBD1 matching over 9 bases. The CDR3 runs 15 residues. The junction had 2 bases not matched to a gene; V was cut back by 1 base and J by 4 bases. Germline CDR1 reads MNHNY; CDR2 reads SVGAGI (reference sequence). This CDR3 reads CASSYLGTGNQPQHF. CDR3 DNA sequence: TGTGCCAGCAGTTACTTAGGGACAGGGAATCAGCCCCAGCATTTT.

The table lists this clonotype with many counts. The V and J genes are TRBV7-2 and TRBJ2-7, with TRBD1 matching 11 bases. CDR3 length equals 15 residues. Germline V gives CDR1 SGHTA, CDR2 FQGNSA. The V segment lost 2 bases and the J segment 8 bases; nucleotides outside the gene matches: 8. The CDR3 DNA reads TGTGCCAGCAGCTTAACGTGGGGGACAGGGGGACAGCAGTACTTC. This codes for CASSLTWGTGGQQYF.